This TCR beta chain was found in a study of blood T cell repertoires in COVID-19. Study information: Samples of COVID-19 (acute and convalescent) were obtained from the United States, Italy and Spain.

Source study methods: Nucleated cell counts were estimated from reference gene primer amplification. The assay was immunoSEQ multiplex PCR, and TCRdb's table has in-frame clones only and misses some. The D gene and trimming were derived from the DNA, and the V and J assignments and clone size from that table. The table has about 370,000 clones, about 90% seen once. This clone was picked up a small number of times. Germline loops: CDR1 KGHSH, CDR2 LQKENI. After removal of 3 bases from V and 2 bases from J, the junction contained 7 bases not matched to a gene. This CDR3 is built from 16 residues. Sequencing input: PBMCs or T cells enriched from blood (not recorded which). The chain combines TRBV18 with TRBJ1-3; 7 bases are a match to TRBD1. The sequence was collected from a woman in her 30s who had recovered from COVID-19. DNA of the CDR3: TGTGCCAGCTCACCCCAGGGGGGTGTAGCTGGAAACACCATATATTTT. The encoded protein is CASSPQGGVAGNTIYF.